Given below is one T cell receptor (beta chain) in context. Its antigen is still unknown. Base qualities were left out, and no much larger clone turns up one base away. The record originates from a study of regulatory T cells in long-lasting Graves disease (dated by TCRdb to the early 2020s). With respect to the entire study: Persistent Graves' disease was defined as antithyroid drug treatment for over 5 years with persistently positive TSH receptor autoantibodies. On average, persistent Graves' disease patients in the clinical cohort had been on antithyroid drugs for approximately ten years. A total of around 35 samples underwent TCR sequencing, from roughly 13 patients with persistent Graves' disease and some 20 patients with newly diagnosed Graves' disease. This study used TCR sequencing and RNA sequencing of peripheral blood to compare persistent Graves' disease patients against newly diagnosed Graves' disease patients. The study was conducted in China and was registered as a clinical trial. The full study reports these points: Persistent patients shared more public clonotypes among themselves (2,741) than newly diagnosed patients did (roughly 920). Preferential use of TRBV28, TRBJ1-2 and TRBJ2-5 was observed in persistent disease, whereas TRBV20-1 and TRBJ2-1 were favored in newly diagnosed disease. The small sample size was acknowledged by the authors as a limitation that may reduce accuracy. Only the TCR beta chain was sequenced and analyzed. Compared with newly diagnosed patients, persistent Graves' disease patients had lower TCR Shannon entropy and fewer highly expanded clones, which suggests clonal expansion. Because the primary lesion, thyroid tissue, could not be accessed, the study looked at peripheral blood alone.

The library was made by multiplex PCR. The listed sequencing device is Illumina HiSeq 4000. To build TCR beta libraries, CDR3 regions were amplified by Arm-PCR using iRepertoire HTBI primers. Gel purification was performed on PCR products prior to sequencing. As for the authors' bioinformatics: Gene usage analysis of CDR3 amino acid clonotypes used the approximately 62 TRBV and 14 TRBJ segments found across samples. COPE and FqMerger were used to merge filtered high-quality paired reads into contigs. BLAST was used to align contigs to the IMGT TRBV, TRBD and TRBJ reference genes, and CDR3 was defined following IMGT. Any clonotype with a frequency above 0.1% was counted as a highly expanded clone. Shannon entropy was used to measure repertoire diversity, and the Gini coefficient was used to measure V-J evenness. Public clonotypes were defined as clonotypes shared by more than one individual. Using fastp trimming at Q25 and MiXCR clonotype assembly, TCRdb reanalyzed the public sequencing data and kept in-frame beta chains. Each CDR3 protein gets just one entry, which takes the most common genes and DNA from the rows behind it. For this entry, the V and J calls and clone size follow TCRdb and not the study's own pipeline. Recorded for this sample are about 340,000 distinct CDR3 sequences; about 20% of them occurred a single time. Of the sample, around 30% is held by the ten largest clones.

What this sample's time point label stands for: persistent/refractory GD, antithyroid drugs over 5 years with positive TRAb. For both TCR sequencing and RNA sequencing, RNA was extracted from PBMCs using TRIzol. Graves' disease was diagnosed according to American Thyroid Association guidelines. Recruitment of patients was carried out at an endocrinology department in Xi'an, China. Each patient gave about 9.1 milliliters of peripheral blood, collected in an EDTA anticoagulant tube. Ficoll Paque Plus density gradient separation was used to isolate PBMCs, and no further T cell sorting was performed. An Agilent 2100 Bioanalyzer and agarose gel were used to check RNA quality, while a NanoDrop 2000 measured RNA concentration. The CDR3 sequence holds 15 residues, the cysteine and phenylalanine included. CDR3 DNA is the only sequence kept; it has 45 bases, read in frame from the first base. From the germline V gene, CDR1 is MGHRA and CDR2 is YSYEKL. V is pared back by 1 base and J by 5 bases, with 15 bases lying between the germline termini.

The specimen comprised peripheral blood mononuclear cells (PBMCs), sampled when the disease was refractory, from a patient treated with antithyroid drugs. Recombination connected TRBV4-1 to TRBJ2-7; D gene: possibly TRBD2, on 5 matching bases. This clonotype originated in a female donor with Graves disease. The CDR3 protein is CASSQVPDYTDEQYF. Here is the DNA: TGCGCCAGCAGCCAAGTTCCCGACTACACGGACGAGCAGTACTTC.